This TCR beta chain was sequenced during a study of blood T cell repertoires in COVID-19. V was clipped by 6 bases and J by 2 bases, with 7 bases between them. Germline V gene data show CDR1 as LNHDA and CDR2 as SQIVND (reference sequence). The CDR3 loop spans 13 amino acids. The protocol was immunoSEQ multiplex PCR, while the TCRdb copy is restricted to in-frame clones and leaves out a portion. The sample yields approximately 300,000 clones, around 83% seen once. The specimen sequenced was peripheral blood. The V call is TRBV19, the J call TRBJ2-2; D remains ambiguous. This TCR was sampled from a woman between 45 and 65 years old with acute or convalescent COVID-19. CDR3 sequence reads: CASSRQNTGELFF. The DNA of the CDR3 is TGTGCCAGTAGCCGACAAAACACCGGGGAGCTGTTTTTT. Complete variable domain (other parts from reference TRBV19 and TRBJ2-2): DGGITQSPKYLFRKEGQNVTLSCEQNLNHDAMYWYRQDPGQGLRLIYYSQIVNDFQKGDIAEGYSVSREKKESFPLTVTSAQKNPTAFYLCASSRQNTGELFFGEGSRLTVL.